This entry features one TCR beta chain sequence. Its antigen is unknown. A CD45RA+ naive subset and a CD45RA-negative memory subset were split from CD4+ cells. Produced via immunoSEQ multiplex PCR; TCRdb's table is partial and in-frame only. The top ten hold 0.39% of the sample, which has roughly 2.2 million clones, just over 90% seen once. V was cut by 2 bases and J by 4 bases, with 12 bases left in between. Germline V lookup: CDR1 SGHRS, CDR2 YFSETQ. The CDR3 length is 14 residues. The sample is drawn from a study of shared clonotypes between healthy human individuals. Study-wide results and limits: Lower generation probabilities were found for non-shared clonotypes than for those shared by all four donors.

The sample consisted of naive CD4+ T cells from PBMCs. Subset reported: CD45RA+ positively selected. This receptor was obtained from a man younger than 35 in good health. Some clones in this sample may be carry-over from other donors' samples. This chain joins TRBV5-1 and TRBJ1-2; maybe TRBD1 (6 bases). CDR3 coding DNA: TGCGCCAGCAGCTTTACCGGGACACCCTATGGCTACACCTTC. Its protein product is CASSFTGTPYGYTF.